The 23 T cell receptor beta chains below come from one sample, sequenced in a study of cytomegalovirus exposure and HLA in healthy donors. The PCR made use of 60 Vbeta and 13 Jbeta primers. Clones were sequenced by immunoSEQ multiplex PCR, and TCRdb holds only the in-frame ones, with some missing. Recorded for this sample: roughly 65,000 clones. The sample comprised PBMCs. The receptors derive from a boy younger than 18 in good health and CMV-seronegative.

The V and J genes are TRBV7-2 and TRBJ2-7; D may be TRBD2 (6 bases). Germline assignment: CDR1 SGHTA and CDR2 FQGNSA. The CDR3 consists of 13 residues. The germline V and J ends were trimmed by 1 base and 9 bases, with 13 bases remaining between them. The CDR3 sequence: CASSLEEGHGQYF. CDR3 coding DNA: TGTGCCAGCAGCTTAGAGGAGGGTCATGGGCAGTACTTC.

The CDR3 loop is CASSFKQGEGYTF. As DNA, the CDR3 is TGCGCCAGCAGCTTCAAACAGGGCGAGGGCTACACCTTC. J is TRBJ1-2 and V is TRBV5-1; D may be TRBD1 (6 bases). Trimming took off 2 bases at V and 8 bases at J, with 13 bases between the two ends. The CDR3 totals 13 residues. Looked up from germline, CDR1 is SGHRS and CDR2 is YFSETQ.

This chain joins TRBV4-1 and TRBJ2-7; 9 positions match TRBD1. The CDR3 extends over 17 amino acids. V gave up 2 bases and J gave up 2 bases; unmatched junction bases: 10. Germline CDR1 reads MGHRA; CDR2 reads YSYEKL. The CDR3 loop is CASSQTPGQGRTYEQYF. The CDR3 DNA reads as TGCGCCAGCAGCCAAACACCGGGACAGGGCAGAACCTACGAGCAGTACTTC.

The rearrangement links TRBV5-1 to TRBJ2-1; 12 nucleotides agree with TRBD2. Germline CDR1 SGHRS, CDR2 YFSETQ. V lost 5 bases to trimming and J lost 7 bases; unmatched junction nucleotides: 7. The CDR3 length is 15 residues. The CDR3, as DNA: TGCGCCAGCAGATCTAGCGGGGGGGCTTGGAATGAGCAGTTCTTC. It translates to CASRSSGGAWNEQFF.

This chain links TRBV19 with TRBJ1-1; D is unclear. Deletions cut 3 bases from V and 4 bases from J, with 9 bases between. The germline V gene encodes CDR1 LNHDA and CDR2 SQIVND (reference sequence). There are 13 residues in the CDR3. The CDR3 spells CASSIGSGTEAFF. DNA of the CDR3: TGTGCCAGTAGTATTGGGAGTGGCACTGAAGCTTTCTTT.

V gene TRBV5-1 combines with J gene TRBJ1-2; 11 positions match TRBD1. V lost 3 bases, J lost 8 bases, and 9 bases stayed unmatched. Per the germline V gene, CDR1 is SGHRS and CDR2 is YFSETQ. This CDR3 region has 15 residues. The CDR3 sequence: CASSSQDRGQGGYTF. The CDR3 coding sequence is TGCGCCAGCAGCTCCCAGGACAGGGGGCAAGGCGGCTACACCTTC. The complete variable domain, with remaining parts taken from reference TRBV5-1 and TRBJ1-2, reads KAGVTQTPRYLIKTRGQQVTLSCSPISGHRSVSWYQQTPGQGLQFLFEYFSETQRNKGNFPGRFSGRQFSNSRSEMNVSTLELGDSALYLCASSSQDRGQGGYTFGSGTRLTVV.

V gene TRBV7-9 combines with J gene TRBJ2-2, with TRBD2 identical over 10 bases. V trimming: 5 bases; J trimming: 3 bases; junction bases outside the gene matches: 3. Per the germline V gene, CDR1 is SEHNR and CDR2 is FQNEAQ (reference sequence). The CDR3 extends over 15 amino acids. CDR3 amino acids: CASSPSGRDTGELFF. The DNA for the CDR3 is TGTGCCAGCAGCCCGAGCGGGAGGGACACCGGGGAGCTGTTTTTT.

The rearrangement uses TRBV11-2 and TRBJ2-2; tentatively, D is TRBD1 (5 bases). This CDR3 is 15 amino acids long. With 4 bases removed from V and 1 base from J, the gap between germline ends came to 10 bases. Germline assignment: CDR1 SGHAT and CDR2 FQNNGV. In DNA, the CDR3 is TGTGCCAGCAGCTCGCTGACAGTGAACACCGGGGAGCTGTTTTTT. Its translation is CASSSLTVNTGELFF.

V gene TRBV27 combines with J gene TRBJ2-1; D is unresolved. CDR1 and CDR2 (germline): MNHEY, SMNVEV (reference sequence). The CDR3 spans 15 residues. V gave up 6 bases and J gave up 3 bases, with 15 bases separating them. CDR3 protein: CASRLAQTIYNEQFF. As DNA, the CDR3 is TGTGCCAGCAGGTTGGCACAGACAATCTACAATGAGCAGTTCTTC.

The CDR3 sequence: CASSRDNFSEAFF. The CDR3 DNA follows: TGTGCCAGCAGCCGGGACAATTTCTCTGAAGCTTTCTTT. J is TRBJ1-1 and V is TRBV7-9; maybe TRBD1 (6 bases). V lost 5 bases to trimming and J lost 6 bases, with 13 bases between them. Looked up from germline, CDR1 is SEHNR and CDR2 is FQNEAQ (reference sequence). This CDR3 region has 13 residues.

This chain links TRBV7-6 with TRBJ2-1, with 7 bases aligning to TRBD2. CDR1 is SGHVS and CDR2 is FNYEAQ in the germline V gene. The CDR3 runs to 17 residues. V trimming: 1 base; J trimming: 2 bases; junction bases outside the gene matches: 8. CDR3 in amino acids: CASSLVGGGTTYNEQFF. The CDR3, as DNA: TGTGCCAGCAGCTTAGTTGGGGGGGGGACTACCTACAATGAGCAGTTCTTC.

The CDR3 coding sequence is TGTGCCAGCAAGGCAGGGTCTGGTGGCTACACCTTC. Protein product: CASKAGSGGYTF. The chain joins TRBV6-4 to TRBJ1-2; D perhaps matches TRBD1 (5 bases). Germline loops: CDR1 MRHNA, CDR2 SNTAGT. Trimming removed 7 bases at V and 7 bases at J, with 13 bases between. This CDR3 spans 12 amino acids.

The CDR3 DNA sequence: TGCGCCAGCAGCCCTCAGACAGATACCTACGAGCAGTACTTC. It yields the protein CASSPQTDTYEQYF. The chain employs TRBV5-1 and TRBJ2-7, with D tentatively TRBD1 (5 bases). V was shortened by 4 bases and J by 2 bases, with 13 bases between the two germline ends. Germline lookup yields CDR1 SGHRS and CDR2 YFSETQ. CDR3 size: 14 residues.

The chain recombines TRBV19 with TRBJ2-7; the match to TRBD1 covers 10 bases. Germline V gene lookup returns CDR1 LNHDA and CDR2 SQIVND (reference sequence). The length of the CDR3 is 17 residues. With V trimmed by 4 bases and J by 4 bases, 13 bases remained unmatched. CDR3 region: CASSTRQGAQVLYEQYF. CDR3 in DNA: TGTGCCAGTAGTACCCGACAGGGGGCTCAAGTACTATACGAGCAGTACTTC.

The chain links TRBV19 to TRBJ2-3; tentatively, D is TRBD1 (6 bases). Germline loops: CDR1 LNHDA, CDR2 SQIVND (reference sequence). The CDR3 runs 15 residues. V lost 5 bases and J lost 1, with 13 bases in between. CDR3 sequence (DNA): TGTGCCAGTAGTCCCAGGCGACAGGGCACAGATACGCAGTATTTT. Translation gives CASSPRRQGTDTQYF.

This sequence joins TRBV7-2 and TRBJ2-1; a weak D match, TRBD2 (5 bases). CDR1 and CDR2 (germline): SGHTA, FQGNSA. This CDR3 spans 13 amino acids. V was shortened by 3 bases and J by 10 bases, with 13 bases between the two germline ends. CDR3 protein: CASSFPRTPEQFF. As DNA, the CDR3 is TGTGCCAGCAGCTTCCCAAGGACTCCGGAGCAGTTCTTC.

The chain uses TRBV30 and TRBJ1-1; TRBD1 aligns across 7 bases. Germline CDR1 and CDR2: GTSNPN and SVGIG (reference sequence). The junction had 13 bases not matched to a gene; V was cut back by 4 bases and J by 5 bases. The CDR3 runs to 15 residues. CDR3 coding DNA: TGTGCCTGGAAATTAGAGGGGGCGAGAAGAACTGAAGCTTTCTTT. Its protein is CAWKLEGARRTEAFF.

This chain joins TRBV5-4 and TRBJ1-1; unclear D gene. With 0 bases removed from V and 11 bases from J, the gap between germline ends came to 14 bases. CDR1 and CDR2 from the germline V gene are SGHNT and YYREEE (reference sequence). The CDR3 runs to 13 residues. CDR3 amino acids: CASSLAPVPEAFF. CDR3 bases: TGTGCCAGCAGCTTGGCCCCCGTCCCCGAGGCTTTCTTT.

The chain carries TRBV18 and TRBJ1-2; 8 bases agree with TRBD1. Trimming removed 3 bases from V and 8 bases from J; junction bases left unmatched: 11. The CDR3 contains 15 residues. In germline, CDR1 is KGHSH, CDR2 LQKENI. CDR3 sequence: CASSPSGTGFEGYTF. The CDR3 DNA follows: TGTGCCAGCTCACCTTCCGGGACAGGATTCGAGGGCTACACCTTC.

The chain has TRBV14 and TRBJ1-1; D not certain. Trimming stripped 1 base from V and 1 base from J, with 7 bases between. The V gene's germline CDR1 is SGHDN and CDR2 FVKESK. The CDR3 has 14 amino acids. CDR3: CASSQVRENTEAFF. DNA of the CDR3: TGTGCCAGCAGCCAAGTCCGAGAGAACACTGAAGCTTTCTTT. The whole variable domain, remainder taken from reference TRBV14 and TRBJ1-1, is EAGVTQFPSHSVIEKGQTVTLRCDPISGHDNLYWYRRVMGKEIKFLLHFVKESKQDESGMPNNRFLAERTGGTYSTLKVQPAELEDSGVYFCASSQVRENTEAFFGQGTRLTVV.

The chain combines TRBV21-1 with TRBJ2-2; the table names TRBD1, a call not compared with the DNA. TRBV21-1 is an annotated pseudogene. This CDR3 spans 15 amino acids. The CDR3 is CASTRDRGDTGELFF. The CDR3 nucleotides are TGTGCCAGCACCCGGGACAGGGGCGACACCGGGGAGCTGTTTTTT.

The chain couples TRBV10-3 to TRBJ1-1; 8 nucleotides line up with TRBD1. CDR1 and CDR2 from the germline V gene are ENHRY and SYGVKD. CDR3 length: 12 residues. Losses at the gene ends were 10 bases for V and 4 bases for J; bases not matched to a gene: 5. CDR3 coding DNA: TGTGCCACCGGACAGGGTGGCACTGAAGCTTTCTTT. This codes for CATGQGGTEAFF.

The rearrangement uses TRBV6-5 and TRBJ1-1; D uncertain. Germline V gene sequence: CDR1 MNHEY, CDR2 SVGAGI. The CDR3 contains 14 residues. V was trimmed by 8 bases and J by 2 bases, leaving 15 bases between them. This chain's CDR3 is CASSLRDTNTEAFF. As DNA, the CDR3 is TGTGCCAGCTCTTTGAGGGATACCAACACTGAAGCTTTCTTT.